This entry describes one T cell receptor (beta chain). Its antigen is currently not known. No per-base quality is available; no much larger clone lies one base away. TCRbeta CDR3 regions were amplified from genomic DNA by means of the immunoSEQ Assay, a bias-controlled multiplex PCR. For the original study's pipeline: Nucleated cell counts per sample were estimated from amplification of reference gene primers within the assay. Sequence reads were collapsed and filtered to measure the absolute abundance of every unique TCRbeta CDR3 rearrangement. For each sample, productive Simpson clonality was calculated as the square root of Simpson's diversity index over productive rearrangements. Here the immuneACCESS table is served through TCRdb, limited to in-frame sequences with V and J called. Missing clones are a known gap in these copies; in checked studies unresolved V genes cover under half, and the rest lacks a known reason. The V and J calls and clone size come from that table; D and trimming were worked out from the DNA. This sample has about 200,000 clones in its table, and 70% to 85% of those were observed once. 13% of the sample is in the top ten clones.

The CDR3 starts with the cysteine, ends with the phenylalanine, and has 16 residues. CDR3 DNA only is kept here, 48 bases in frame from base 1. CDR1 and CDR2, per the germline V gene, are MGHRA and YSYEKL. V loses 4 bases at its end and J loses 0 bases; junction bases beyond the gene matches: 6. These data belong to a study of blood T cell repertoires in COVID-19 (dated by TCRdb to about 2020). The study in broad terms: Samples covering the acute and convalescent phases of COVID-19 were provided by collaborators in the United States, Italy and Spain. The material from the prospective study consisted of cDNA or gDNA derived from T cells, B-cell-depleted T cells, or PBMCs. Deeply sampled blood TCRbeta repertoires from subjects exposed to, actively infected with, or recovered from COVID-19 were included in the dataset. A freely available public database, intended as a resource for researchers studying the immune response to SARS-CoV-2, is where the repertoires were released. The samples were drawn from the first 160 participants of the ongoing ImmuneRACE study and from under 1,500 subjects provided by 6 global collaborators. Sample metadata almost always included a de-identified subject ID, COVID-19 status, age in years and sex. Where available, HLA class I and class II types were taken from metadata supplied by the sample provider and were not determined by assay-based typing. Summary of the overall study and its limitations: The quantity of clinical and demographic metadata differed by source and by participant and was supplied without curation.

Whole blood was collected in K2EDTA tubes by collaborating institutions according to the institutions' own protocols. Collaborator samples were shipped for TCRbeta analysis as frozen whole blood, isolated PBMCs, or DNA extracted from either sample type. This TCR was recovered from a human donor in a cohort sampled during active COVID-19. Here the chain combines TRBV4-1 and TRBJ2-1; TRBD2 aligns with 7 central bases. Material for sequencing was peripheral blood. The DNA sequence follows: TGCGCCAGCAGCCTCCTGGGGGGGAGCTCCTACAATGAGCAGTTCTTC. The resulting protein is CASSLLGGSSYNEQFF.